This entry is about one T cell receptor beta chain. The sample belongs to a study of immune evolution from preneoplasia to lung adenocarcinoma. H&E slides confirmed each diagnosis, reviewed by two pathologists independently. Macro-dissection enriched premalignant or tumor cells before nucleic acid extraction. The CDR3 runs 15 residues. J lost 8 bases, V lost 1 base, and 8 bases had no gene match. Per the germline V gene, CDR1 is KGHSH and CDR2 is LQKENI. The table came from immunoSEQ multiplex PCR; TCRdb's copy has only in-frame clones and leaves some out. The sample shows under 5,000 clones, 86% of them seen only once.

The chain is built from TRBV18 and TRBJ1-1, with 9 bases matching TRBD1. Specimen: FFPE lung adenocarcinoma in situ tissue. The receptor's source is a person aged 70 to 79 with lung adenocarcinoma. Here the CDR3 DNA reads TGTGCCAGCTCACCACTCGGGACAGGGACCCGCGAAGCTTTCTTT. It translates to CASSPLGTGTREAFF.